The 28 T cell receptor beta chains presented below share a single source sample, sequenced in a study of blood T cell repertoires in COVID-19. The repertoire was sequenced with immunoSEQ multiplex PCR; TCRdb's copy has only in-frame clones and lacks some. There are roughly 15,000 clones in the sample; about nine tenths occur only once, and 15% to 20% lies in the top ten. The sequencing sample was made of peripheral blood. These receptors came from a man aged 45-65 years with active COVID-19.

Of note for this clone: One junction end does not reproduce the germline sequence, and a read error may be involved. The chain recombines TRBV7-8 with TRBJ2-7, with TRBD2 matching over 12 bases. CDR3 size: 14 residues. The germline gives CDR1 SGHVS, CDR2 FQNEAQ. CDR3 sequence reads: CASRLGTSGYEQYF. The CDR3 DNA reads TGTGCCAGCAGATTAGGGACTAGCGGGTACGAGCAGTACTTC.

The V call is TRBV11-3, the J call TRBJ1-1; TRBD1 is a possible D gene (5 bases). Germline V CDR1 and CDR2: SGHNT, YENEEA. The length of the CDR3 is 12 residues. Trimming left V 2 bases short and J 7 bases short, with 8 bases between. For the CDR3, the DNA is TGTGCCAGCAGCTTACATACAGGTGAAGCTTTCTTT. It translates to CASSLHTGEAFF.

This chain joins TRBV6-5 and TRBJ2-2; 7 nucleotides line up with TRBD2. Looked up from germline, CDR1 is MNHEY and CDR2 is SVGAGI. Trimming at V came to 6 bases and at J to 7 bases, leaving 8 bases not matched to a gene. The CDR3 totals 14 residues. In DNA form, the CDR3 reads TGTGCCAGCAGCTCGGGGAGGGCGCACGGGGAGCTGTTTTTT. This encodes CASSSGRAHGELFF.

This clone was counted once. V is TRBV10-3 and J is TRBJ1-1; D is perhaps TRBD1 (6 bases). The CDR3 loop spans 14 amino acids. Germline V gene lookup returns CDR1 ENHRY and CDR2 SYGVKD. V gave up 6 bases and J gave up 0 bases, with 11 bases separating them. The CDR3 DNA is TGTGCCATCAGGGACAGCTCAATGAACACTGAAGCTTTCTTT. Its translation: CAIRDSSMNTEAFF.

CDR3 sequence: CASRADRGFRSNQPQHF. In DNA form, the CDR3 reads TGTGCCAGCAGAGCGGACAGGGGGTTTCGTAGCAATCAGCCCCAGCATTTT. The rearrangement joins TRBV2 to TRBJ1-5; 10 positions match TRBD1. Germline CDR1 reads SNHLY; CDR2 reads FYNNEI. The V and J ends lost 6 bases and 0 bases, in that order; junction bases with no gene match: 8. CDR3 length: 17 residues.

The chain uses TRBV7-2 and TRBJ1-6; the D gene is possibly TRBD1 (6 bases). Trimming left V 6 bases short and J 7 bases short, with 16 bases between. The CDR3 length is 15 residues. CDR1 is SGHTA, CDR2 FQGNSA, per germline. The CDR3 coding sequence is TGTGCCAGCAGGGAAGGACAGTTGCAGAATTCACCCCTCCACTTT. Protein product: CASREGQLQNSPLHF.

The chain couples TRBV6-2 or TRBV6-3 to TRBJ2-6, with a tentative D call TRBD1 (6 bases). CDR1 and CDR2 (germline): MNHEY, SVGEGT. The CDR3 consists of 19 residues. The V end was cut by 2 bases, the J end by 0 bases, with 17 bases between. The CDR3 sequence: CASSYRDTIYRSGANVLTF. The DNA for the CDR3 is TGTGCCAGCAGTTACCGGGACACAATCTACCGCTCTGGGGCCAACGTCCTGACTTTC.

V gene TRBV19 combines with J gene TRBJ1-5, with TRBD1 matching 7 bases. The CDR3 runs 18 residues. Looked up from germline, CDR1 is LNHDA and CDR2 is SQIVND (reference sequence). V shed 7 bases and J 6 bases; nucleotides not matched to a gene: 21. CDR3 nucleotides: TGTGCCAGTACCTCGAAAGGAACAGGGGCCCTTCTCGGTCAGCCCCAGCATTTT. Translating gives CASTSKGTGALLGQPQHF. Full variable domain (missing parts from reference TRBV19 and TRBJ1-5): DGGITQSPKYLFRKEGQNVTLSCEQNLNHDAMYWYRQDPGQGLRLIYYSQIVNDFQKGDIAEGYSVSREKKESFPLTVTSAQKNPTAFYLCASTSKGTGALLGQPQHFGDGTRLSIL.

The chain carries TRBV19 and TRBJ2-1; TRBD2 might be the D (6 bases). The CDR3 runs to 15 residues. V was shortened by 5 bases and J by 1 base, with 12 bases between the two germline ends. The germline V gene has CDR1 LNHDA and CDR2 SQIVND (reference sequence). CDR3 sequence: CASSARRVSYNEQFF. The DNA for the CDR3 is TGTGCCAGTAGTGCCCGGAGGGTGTCCTACAATGAGCAGTTCTTC.

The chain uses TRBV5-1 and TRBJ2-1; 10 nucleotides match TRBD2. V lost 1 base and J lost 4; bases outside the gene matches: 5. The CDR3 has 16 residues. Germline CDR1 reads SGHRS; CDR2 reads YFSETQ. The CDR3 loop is CASSLTSGKSYNEQFF. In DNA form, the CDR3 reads TGCGCCAGCAGCTTGACTAGCGGGAAGAGTTACAATGAGCAGTTCTTC.

The CDR3 loop is CASSLEAGGDEKLFF. In DNA form, the CDR3 reads TGTGCCAGCAGCTTAGAGGCCGGAGGGGATGAAAAACTGTTTTTT. V gene TRBV11-2 combines with J gene TRBJ1-4; maybe TRBD1 (5 bases). Germline V gene data show CDR1 as SGHAT and CDR2 as FQNNGV. Deletions cut 0 bases from V and 6 bases from J, with 11 bases between. The CDR3 consists of 15 residues.

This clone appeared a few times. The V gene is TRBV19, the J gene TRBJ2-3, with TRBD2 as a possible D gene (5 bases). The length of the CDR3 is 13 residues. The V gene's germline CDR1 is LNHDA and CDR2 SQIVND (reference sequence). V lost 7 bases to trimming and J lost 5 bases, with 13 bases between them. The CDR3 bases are TGTGCCAGTATGTCTCCTCGGGGAGATACGCAGTATTTT. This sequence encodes CASMSPRGDTQYF.

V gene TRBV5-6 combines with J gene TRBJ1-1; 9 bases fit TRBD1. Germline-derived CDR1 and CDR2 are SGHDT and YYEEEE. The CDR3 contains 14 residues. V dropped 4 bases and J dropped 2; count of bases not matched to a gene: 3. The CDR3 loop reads CASSLDRGNTEAFF. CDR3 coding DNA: TGTGCCAGCAGCCTGGACAGGGGAAACACTGAAGCTTTCTTT. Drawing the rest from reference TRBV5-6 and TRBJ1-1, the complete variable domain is DAGVTQSPTHLIKTRGQQVTLRCSPKSGHDTVSWYQQALGQGPQFIFQYYEEEERQRGNFPDRFSGHQFPNYSSELNVNALLLGDSALYLCASSLDRGNTEAFFGQGTRLTVV.

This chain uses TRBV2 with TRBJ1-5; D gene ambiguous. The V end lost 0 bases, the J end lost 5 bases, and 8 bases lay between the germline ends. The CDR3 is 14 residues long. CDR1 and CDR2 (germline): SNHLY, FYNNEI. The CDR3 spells CASSEANTDQPQHF. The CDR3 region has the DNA TGTGCCAGCAGTGAAGCGAACACCGATCAGCCCCAGCATTTT.

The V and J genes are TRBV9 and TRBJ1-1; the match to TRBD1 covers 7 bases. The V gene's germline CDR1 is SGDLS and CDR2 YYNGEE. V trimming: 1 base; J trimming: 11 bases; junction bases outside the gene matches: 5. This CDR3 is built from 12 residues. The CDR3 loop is CASSVNRGRAFF. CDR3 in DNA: TGTGCCAGCAGCGTAAACAGGGGCAGGGCTTTCTTT.

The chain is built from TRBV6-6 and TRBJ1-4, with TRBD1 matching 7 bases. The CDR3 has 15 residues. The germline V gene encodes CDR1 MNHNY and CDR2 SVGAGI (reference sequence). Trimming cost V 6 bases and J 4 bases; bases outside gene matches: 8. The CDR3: CASRKVQGGNEKLFF. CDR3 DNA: TGTGCCAGCAGGAAAGTTCAGGGGGGTAATGAAAAACTGTTTTTT.

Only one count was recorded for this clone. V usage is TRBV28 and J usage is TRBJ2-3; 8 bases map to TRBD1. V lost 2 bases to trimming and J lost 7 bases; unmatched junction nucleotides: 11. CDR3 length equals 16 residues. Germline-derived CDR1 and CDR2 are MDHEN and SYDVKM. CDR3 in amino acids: CASSLIRDRPTNTQYF. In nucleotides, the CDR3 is TGTGCCAGCAGTTTAATCCGGGACAGGCCCACGAATACGCAGTATTTT.

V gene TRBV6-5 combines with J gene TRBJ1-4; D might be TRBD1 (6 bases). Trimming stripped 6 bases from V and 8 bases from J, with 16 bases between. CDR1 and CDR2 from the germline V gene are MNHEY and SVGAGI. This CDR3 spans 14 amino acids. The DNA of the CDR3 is TGTGCCAGCAGGTCGGGGGGCGCTGAGGAAAAACTGTTTTTT. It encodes CASRSGGAEEKLFF.

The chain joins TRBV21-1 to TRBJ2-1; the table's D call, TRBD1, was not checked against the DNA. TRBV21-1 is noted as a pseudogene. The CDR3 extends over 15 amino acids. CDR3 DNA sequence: TGTGCCAGCAGCAAAACCCAACAGGGGGAAAATGAGCAGTTCTTC. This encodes CASSKTQQGENEQFF.

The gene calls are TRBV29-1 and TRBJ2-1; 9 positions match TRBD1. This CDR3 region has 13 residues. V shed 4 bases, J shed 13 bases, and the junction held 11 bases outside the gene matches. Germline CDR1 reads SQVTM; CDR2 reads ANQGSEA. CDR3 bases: TGCAGCGTTGTCTGGGGACAGGGAGAGAACCAGTTCTTC. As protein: CSVVWGQGENQFF.

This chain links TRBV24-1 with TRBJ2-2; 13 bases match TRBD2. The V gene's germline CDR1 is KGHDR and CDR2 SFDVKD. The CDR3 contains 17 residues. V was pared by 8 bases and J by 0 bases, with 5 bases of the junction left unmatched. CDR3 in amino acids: CATKGTSGDANTGELFF. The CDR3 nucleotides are TGTGCCACCAAAGGGACTAGCGGGGACGCGAACACCGGGGAGCTGTTTTTT.

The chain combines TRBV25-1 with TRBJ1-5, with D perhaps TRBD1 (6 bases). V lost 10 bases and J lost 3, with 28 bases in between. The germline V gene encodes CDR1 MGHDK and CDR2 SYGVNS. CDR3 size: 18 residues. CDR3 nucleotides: TGTGCCACCCCGGGTATACAGGGTTTACGATACCCCAATCAGCCCCAGCATTTT. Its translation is CATPGIQGLRYPNQPQHF. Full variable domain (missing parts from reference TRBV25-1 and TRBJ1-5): EADIYQTPRYLVIGTGKKITLECSQTMGHDKMYWYQQDPGMELHLIHYSYGVNSTEKGDLSSESTVSRIRTEHFPLTLESARPSHTSQYLCATPGIQGLRYPNQPQHFGDGTRLSIL.

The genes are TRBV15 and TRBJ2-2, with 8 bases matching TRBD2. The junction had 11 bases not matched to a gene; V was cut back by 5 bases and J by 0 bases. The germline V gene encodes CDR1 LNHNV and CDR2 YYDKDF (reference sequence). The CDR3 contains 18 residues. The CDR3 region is CATSGRRLAGSNTGELFF. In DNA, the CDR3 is TGTGCCACCAGCGGAAGACGGCTAGCGGGCTCGAACACCGGGGAGCTGTTTTTT.

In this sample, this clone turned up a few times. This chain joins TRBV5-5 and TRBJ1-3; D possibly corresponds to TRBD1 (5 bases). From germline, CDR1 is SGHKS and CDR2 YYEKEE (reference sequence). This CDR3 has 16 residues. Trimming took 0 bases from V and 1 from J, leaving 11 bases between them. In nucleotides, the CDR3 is TGTGCCAGCAGCTTGGTTCAGGGCCGATCTGGAAACACCATATATTTT. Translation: CASSLVQGRSGNTIYF.

CDR3 DNA: TGTGCCAGCAGCAAGCGTCAGCCCTATGGCTACACCTTC. This translates into CASSKRQPYGYTF. The V gene is TRBV7-2, the J gene TRBJ1-2, with D hard to call. The germline V gene has CDR1 SGHTA and CDR2 FQGNSA. V was shortened by 5 bases and J by 4 bases, with 11 bases between the two germline ends. This CDR3 has 13 residues.

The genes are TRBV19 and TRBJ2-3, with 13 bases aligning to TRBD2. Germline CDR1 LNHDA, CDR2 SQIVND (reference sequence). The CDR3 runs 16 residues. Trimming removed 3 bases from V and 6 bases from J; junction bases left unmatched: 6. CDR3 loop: CASSIRTSGSLDTQYF. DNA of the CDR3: TGTGCCAGTAGTATTCGGACTAGCGGGAGTCTTGATACGCAGTATTTT.

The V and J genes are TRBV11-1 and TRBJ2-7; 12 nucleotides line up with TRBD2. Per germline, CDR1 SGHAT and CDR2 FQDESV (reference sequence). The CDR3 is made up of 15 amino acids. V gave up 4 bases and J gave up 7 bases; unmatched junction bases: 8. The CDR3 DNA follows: TGTGCCAGCAGCTCCAACGTCCTAGCGGGAGGGGAGCAGTACTTC. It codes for CASSSNVLAGGEQYF.

CDR3 region: CSVPQGGGELFF. The CDR3 DNA is TGCAGCGTTCCCCAGGGGGGCGGGGAGCTGTTTTTT. The chain has TRBV29-1 and TRBJ2-2; D possibly corresponds to TRBD1 (7 bases). V dropped 5 bases and J dropped 7 bases, with 11 bases sitting between them. CDR1 and CDR2 from the germline V gene are SQVTM and ANQGSEA. The CDR3 length is 12 residues.